These 23 T cell receptor beta chains were all obtained from the same sample, sequenced in a study of cytomegalovirus exposure and HLA in healthy donors. The PCR used 60 Vbeta and 13 Jbeta primers. Some clones are missing from TCRdb's copy, which holds only in-frame ones; the method was immunoSEQ multiplex PCR. This sample yields 55,000 to 65,000 clones, of which 65% to 85% are seen a single time; less than 3% belongs to the top ten. The source material was PBMCs. The receptors derive from a woman aged 30 to 39 in good health and CMV-seronegative.

This clone came up a few times. V is TRBV30 and J is TRBJ2-2; weak D call: TRBD2 (5 bases). Germline CDR1 reads GTSNPN; CDR2 reads SVGIG (reference sequence). The CDR3 covers 13 residues. Trimming took 3 bases from V and 6 from J, leaving 11 bases between them. CDR3 sequence: CAWSPGKPGELFF. For the CDR3, the DNA is TGTGCCTGGAGCCCGGGAAAACCCGGGGAGCTGTTTTTT.

This chain uses TRBV19 with TRBJ1-6; tentatively, D is TRBD1 (5 bases). CDR1 LNHDA and CDR2 SQIVND come from the germline V gene (reference sequence). Trimming left V 3 bases short and J 5 bases short, with 14 bases between. The CDR3 covers 16 residues. As DNA, the CDR3 is TGTGCCAGTAGTATCAGCTGGACAAATAATAATTCACCCCTCCACTTT. This translates into CASSISWTNNNSPLHF.

The chain has TRBV4-3 and TRBJ2-1; possibly TRBD1 for D (6 bases). The V end was cut by 2 bases, the J end by 2 bases, with 13 bases between. Germline CDR1 and CDR2: LGHNA and YSLEER. The CDR3 length is 16 residues. Here the CDR3 DNA reads TGCGCCAGCAGCCAAACAGGGAGAGGGCCCTACAATGAGCAGTTCTTC. As protein: CASSQTGRGPYNEQFF.

This clone was picked up a small number of times. The chain has TRBV10-2 and TRBJ2-5; TRBD1 matches 8 bases. V gave up 6 bases and J gave up 3 bases; unmatched junction bases: 3. This CDR3 is 13 amino acids long. CDR1 and CDR2 (germline): WSHSY, SAAADI. In DNA, the CDR3 is TGCGCCAGCAGCGTGGACAGGGAAGAGACCCAGTACTTC. It translates to CASSVDREETQYF.

The CDR3 DNA follows: TGTGCCAGCAGCCCATCACCGACGGGGACCCAGTACTTC. This encodes CASSPSPTGTQYF. V and J are TRBV9 and TRBJ2-5; D remains ambiguous. The V gene lost 4 bases and the J gene lost 7 bases, with 14 bases spanning the gap. Germline lookup yields CDR1 SGDLS and CDR2 YYNGEE. The CDR3 has 13 residues.

This clone was seen more than once but under ten times. The chain carries TRBV11-3 and TRBJ1-1; 7 nucleotides match TRBD1. The CDR3 has 14 residues. CDR1 and CDR2 from the germline V gene are SGHNT and YENEEA. The V gene end was trimmed by 4 bases and the J gene end by 5 bases; junction bases not matched to a gene: 7. The CDR3 reads CASSSLDRATEAFF. CDR3 DNA sequence: TGTGCCAGCAGCTCCCTTGACAGGGCGACTGAAGCTTTCTTT. The full variable domain, completed using reference TRBV11-3 and TRBJ1-1, is EAGVVQSPRYKIIEKKQPVAFWCNPISGHNTLYWYLQNLGQGPELLIRYENEEAVDDSQLPKDRFSAERLKGVDSTLKIQPAELGDSAVYLCASSSLDRATEAFFGQGTRLTVV.

The chain is built from TRBV14 and TRBJ2-7; D not certain. The ends were cut back, 1 base at V and 4 bases at J, with 5 bases in the middle. The V gene's germline CDR1 is SGHDN and CDR2 FVKESK. CDR3 length: 12 amino acids. CDR3 sequence (DNA): TGTGCCAGCAGCCAAGTCCCGTACGAGCAGTACTTC. This translates into CASSQVPYEQYF.

In this sample, this clone turned up once. The chain couples TRBV6-5 to TRBJ2-3; D might be TRBD2 (5 bases). This CDR3 is built from 15 residues. Deletions cut 5 bases from V and 2 bases from J, with 14 bases between. Germline assignment: CDR1 MNHEY and CDR2 SVGAGI. The CDR3: CASSLLDGNTDTQYF. DNA of the CDR3: TGTGCCAGCAGTCTCCTGGACGGGAACACAGATACGCAGTATTTT.

This clone was seen just once. V gene TRBV27 combines with J gene TRBJ2-1, with D possibly being TRBD1 (5 bases). CDR1 and CDR2 from the germline V gene are MNHEY and SMNVEV (reference sequence). This CDR3 contains 14 residues. Deletions cut 3 bases from V and 7 bases from J, with 13 bases between. The chain's CDR3 is CASSFARRGNEQFF. DNA for the CDR3: TGTGCCAGCAGTTTTGCCCGAAGGGGAAATGAGCAGTTCTTC.

The rearrangement links TRBV9 to TRBJ2-7, with TRBD2 identical over 10 bases. The germline CDR1 and CDR2 sequences are SGDLS and YYNGEE. This CDR3 region has 14 residues. V dropped 3 bases and J dropped 0; count of bases not matched to a gene: 0. CDR3 sequence reads: CASSGTSGSYEQYV. Here the CDR3 DNA reads TGTGCCAGCAGCGGGACTAGCGGCTCCTACGAGCAGTACGTC.

The chain has TRBV6-5 and TRBJ2-7; TRBD1 might be the D (5 bases). V was trimmed by 0 bases and J by 2 bases, leaving 8 bases between them. Germline V gene lookup returns CDR1 MNHEY and CDR2 SVGAGI. The CDR3 is made up of 14 amino acids. CDR3 bases: TGTGCCAGCAGTTACTCGAAAGGGGCCTACGAGCAGTACTTC. Amino acid sequence: CASSYSKGAYEQYF.

The chain uses TRBV9 and TRBJ2-1; TRBD2 aligns across 10 bases. The CDR3 loop spans 16 amino acids. Trimming cost V 0 bases and J 6 bases; bases outside gene matches: 6. Germline loops: CDR1 SGDLS, CDR2 YYNGEE. The CDR3 bases are TGTGCCAGCAGCGTAGCAGTAGCGGGAGGCCCCAATGAGCAGTTCTTC. This translates into CASSVAVAGGPNEQFF.

The sample holds one count of this clone. This rearrangement joins TRBV4-1 to TRBJ1-2, with D perhaps TRBD1 (5 bases). This CDR3 has 17 amino acids. Trimming took 0 bases from V and 2 from J, leaving 16 bases between them. Germline V gene lookup returns CDR1 MGHRA and CDR2 YSYEKL. CDR3 amino acids: CASSQEEGRGTNYGYTF. DNA of the CDR3: TGCGCCAGCAGCCAAGAGGAGGGGCGGGGTACAAACTATGGCTACACCTTC.

This chain uses TRBV4-3 with TRBJ1-4; TRBD1 is a possible D gene (5 bases). There are 16 residues in the CDR3. V lost 1 base to trimming and J lost 8 bases, with 17 bases between them. The germline V gene has CDR1 LGHNA and CDR2 YSLEER. CDR3 region: CASSQVGTGVGEKLFF. In DNA, the CDR3 is TGCGCCAGCAGCCAAGTAGGAACAGGCGTAGGAGAAAAACTGTTTTTT.

The chain uses TRBV5-1 and TRBJ2-1, with TRBD2 matching over 16 bases. V lost 2 bases, J lost 10 bases, and 6 bases stayed unmatched. This CDR3 is 16 amino acids long. From germline, CDR1 is SGHRS and CDR2 YFSETQ. Here the CDR3 reads CASSLTPGLAGGEQFF. CDR3 nucleotides: TGCGCCAGCAGCTTAACTCCGGGACTAGCGGGGGGGGAGCAGTTCTTC. Filled out from reference TRBV5-1 and TRBJ2-1, the complete variable domain reads KAGVTQTPRYLIKTRGQQVTLSCSPISGHRSVSWYQQTPGQGLQFLFEYFSETQRNKGNFPGRFSGRQFSNSRSEMNVSTLELGDSALYLCASSLTPGLAGGEQFFGPGTRLTVL.

The chain combines TRBV27 with TRBJ1-1, with 7 nucleotides matching TRBD1. This CDR3 is 13 amino acids long. Looked up from germline, CDR1 is MNHEY and CDR2 is SMNVEV (reference sequence). V shed 9 bases, J shed 4 bases, and the junction held 8 bases outside the gene matches. CDR3 residues: CASGWTGATEAFF. CDR3 nucleotides: TGTGCCAGTGGCTGGACAGGCGCCACTGAAGCTTTCTTT.

This clone has only a few counts. The rearrangement joins TRBV4-1 to TRBJ2-2, with 8 bases that match TRBD2. The junction had 3 bases not matched to a gene; V was cut back by 4 bases and J by 8 bases. Per germline, CDR1 MGHRA and CDR2 YSYEKL. CDR3 length: 13 amino acids. The CDR3 sequence is CASSLTSVGELFF. The CDR3 DNA sequence: TGCGCCAGCAGCCTGACTAGCGTAGGGGAGCTGTTTTTT.

The chain joins TRBV18 to TRBJ1-2, with D possibly being TRBD1 (6 bases). Trimming removed 3 bases at V and 7 bases at J, with 12 bases between. CDR1 is KGHSH, CDR2 LQKENI, per germline. CDR3 length: 13 residues. CDR3 sequence: CASSPDRYSGYTF. In nucleotides, the CDR3 is TGTGCCAGCTCACCCGACAGGTACTCTGGCTACACCTTC.

The chain has TRBV2 and TRBJ1-1; D may be TRBD1 (6 bases). CDR1 is SNHLY, CDR2 FYNNEI, per germline. The length of the CDR3 is 15 residues. V lost 6 bases and J 1 base, leaving 15 bases between the germline ends. The CDR3 nucleotides are TGTGCCAGCAGGGCTCCCAGGGGTCCGAACACTGAAGCTTTCTTT. Encoded protein: CASRAPRGPNTEAFF. Complete variable domain (other parts from reference TRBV2 and TRBJ1-1): EPEVTQTPSHQVTQMGQEVILRCVPISNHLYFYWYRQILGQKVEFLVSFYNNEISEKSEIFDDQFSVERPDGSNFTLKIRSTKLEDSAMYFCASRAPRGPNTEAFFGQGTRLTVV.

The chain uses TRBV7-8 and TRBJ2-1; TRBD1 matches 7 bases. The length of the CDR3 is 14 residues. The trim removed 5 bases at V and 8 bases at J, leaving 9 bases unmatched. The germline V gene has CDR1 SGHVS and CDR2 FQNEAQ. Here the CDR3 DNA reads TGTGCCAGCAGCCAAATTACAGGACAGGATGAGCAGTTCTTC. Translating gives CASSQITGQDEQFF.

This clone showed up just once. V is TRBV6-6 and J is TRBJ1-4, with D unresolved. The CDR3 runs to 15 residues. CDR1 and CDR2 (germline): MNHNY, SVGAGI (reference sequence). Trimming pared 1 base from V and 8 bases from J, leaving 14 bases between. The DNA for the CDR3 is TGTGCCAGCAGTTACTTATCCGGGATGGACGAAAAACTGTTTTTT. As protein: CASSYLSGMDEKLFF.

This chain uses TRBV6-5 with TRBJ1-5; 9 positions match TRBD1. The CDR3 covers 14 residues. V lost 10 bases, J lost 2 bases, and 6 bases stayed unmatched. Looked up from germline, CDR1 is MNHEY and CDR2 is SVGAGI. The CDR3 loop reads CATGQGKGNQPQHF. CDR3 sequence (DNA): TGTGCCACGGGACAGGGTAAGGGCAATCAGCCCCAGCATTTT.

The genes are TRBV7-2 and TRBJ2-1; the match to TRBD1 covers 12 bases. V dropped 5 bases and J dropped 6; count of bases not matched to a gene: 8. Germline CDR1 SGHTA, CDR2 FQGNSA. The CDR3 has 16 residues. The CDR3 loop is CASSPPGTGGRNEQFF. The CDR3 region has the DNA TGTGCCAGCAGCCCGCCCGGGACAGGGGGCCGCAATGAGCAGTTCTTC.